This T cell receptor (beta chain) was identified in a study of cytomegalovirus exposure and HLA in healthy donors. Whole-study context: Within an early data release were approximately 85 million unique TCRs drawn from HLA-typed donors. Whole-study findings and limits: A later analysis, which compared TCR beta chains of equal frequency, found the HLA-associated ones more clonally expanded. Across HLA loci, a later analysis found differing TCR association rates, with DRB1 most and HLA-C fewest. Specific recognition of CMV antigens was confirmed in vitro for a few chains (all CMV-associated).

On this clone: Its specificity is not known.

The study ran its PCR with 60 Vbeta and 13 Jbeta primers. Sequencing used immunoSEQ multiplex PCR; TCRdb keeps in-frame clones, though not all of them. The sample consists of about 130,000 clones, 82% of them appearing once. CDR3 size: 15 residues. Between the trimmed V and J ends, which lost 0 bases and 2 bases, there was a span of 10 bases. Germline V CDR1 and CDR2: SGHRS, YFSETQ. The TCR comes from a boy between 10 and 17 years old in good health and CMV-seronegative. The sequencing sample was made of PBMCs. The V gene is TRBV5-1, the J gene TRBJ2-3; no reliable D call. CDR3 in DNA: TGCGCCAGCAGCTTGGCTGGGCTAAACACAGATACGCAGTATTTT. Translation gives CASSLAGLNTDTQYF.